Below, 19 T cell receptor beta chains from the same sample are listed, as sequenced in a study of Ad26.COV2.S vaccination and SARS-CoV-2 variants. Treatment specified: roughly 18 received Ad26.COV2.S at low or high dose, single or two shots; roughly five received placebo; per-sample allocation not given. Sampling happened 63 days after the first vaccine or placebo injection. Profiled with immunoSEQ multiplex PCR; TCRdb holds only in-frame clones, not every one. Among some 350,000 clones listed, roughly 88% were seen once. The source material was peripheral blood, sampled in a trial of Ad26.COV2.S vaccine versus placebo. Every receptor here comes from a person between 18 and 59 years old who received the Ad26.COV2.S COVID-19 vaccine or a placebo.

This clone was detected a few times. Other DNA sequences in this specimen translate into the identical CDR3. The chain uses TRBV7-3 and TRBJ1-1; D remains unclear. Germline lookup yields CDR1 SGHTA and CDR2 FQGTGA. The CDR3 runs to 13 residues. Trimming removed 2 bases at V and 5 bases at J, with 9 bases between. The CDR3, as DNA: TGTGCCAGCAGCTTACAAGGAGGGACTGAAGCTTTCTTT. As protein: CASSLQGGTEAFF.

The chain couples TRBV3-1 (or the pseudogene TRBV3-2) to TRBJ1-2; D gene uncertain. Trimming pared 4 bases from V and 3 bases from J, leaving 6 bases between. The CDR3 has 12 residues. Looked up from germline, CDR1 is LGHDT and CDR2 is YNNKEL (reference sequence). CDR3 residues: CASSLAYYGYTF. Written as DNA, the CDR3 is TGTGCCAGCAGCCTTGCTTACTATGGCTACACCTTC.

Details on this clone: Distinct nucleotide sequences in the sample also encode this CDR3. In DNA, the CDR3 is TGTGCCAGCAGTTTATACGGTGATAGCAATCAGCCCCAGCATTTT. It codes for CASSLYGDSNQPQHF. The chain couples TRBV27 to TRBJ1-5; no firm D call. This CDR3 comprises 15 residues. Germline V gives CDR1 MNHEY, CDR2 SMNVEV (reference sequence). The germline V and J ends were trimmed by 1 base and 0 bases, with 7 bases remaining between them.

The rearrangement uses TRBV28 and TRBJ2-3, with 11 bases identical to TRBD1. J lost 6 bases, V lost 2 bases, and 16 bases had no gene match. CDR3 length equals 19 residues. From germline, CDR1 is MDHEN and CDR2 SYDVKM. The CDR3 DNA reads TGTGCCAGCAGTTTACCAGGAGGCCGTGGGACAGGGGGTAGGGATACGCAGTATTTT. Translation gives CASSLPGGRGTGGRDTQYF.

This CDR3 is CASSFLGSEGMNTEAFF. CDR3 coding DNA: TGTGCCAGCAGTTTCCTCGGTTCGGAGGGGATGAACACTGAAGCTTTCTTT. This rearrangement joins TRBV28 to TRBJ1-1; D may be TRBD1 (5 bases). CDR3 length: 17 amino acids. Trimming stripped 3 bases from V and 0 bases from J, with 17 bases between. The germline V gene has CDR1 MDHEN and CDR2 SYDVKM.

The chain uses TRBV6-1 and TRBJ2-2; D gene ambiguous. CDR1 and CDR2 from the germline V gene are MNHNS and SASEGT. The CDR3 contains 13 residues. Trimming took 6 bases from V and 0 from J, leaving 5 bases between them. The CDR3 here is CASRVPNTGELFF. CDR3 nucleotides: TGTGCCAGCAGGGTTCCGAACACCGGGGAGCTGTTTTTT.

The chain combines TRBV7-8 with TRBJ1-1; D not resolved. Germline-derived CDR1 and CDR2 are SGHVS and FQNEAQ. Trimming took off 5 bases at V and 0 bases at J, with 16 bases between the two ends. CDR3 size: 16 residues. The DNA of the CDR3 is TGTGCCAGCAGCCCCAGAACAGTCGGATTGAACACTGAAGCTTTCTTT. Translated, it gives CASSPRTVGLNTEAFF. Full variable domain (missing parts from reference TRBV7-8 and TRBJ1-1): GAGVSQSPRYKVAKRGQDVALRCDPISGHVSLFWYQQALGQGPEFLTYFQNEAQLDKSGLPSDRFFAERPEGSVSTLKIQRTQQEDSAVYLCASSPRTVGLNTEAFFGQGTRLTVV.

This clone has at least ten counts. The chain uses TRBV6-2 or TRBV6-3 and TRBJ1-2, with 10 bases lining up with TRBD1. V shed 5 bases, J shed 4 bases, and the junction held 4 bases outside the gene matches. Germline assignment: CDR1 MNHEY and CDR2 SVGEGT. The CDR3 is made up of 14 amino acids. In DNA, the CDR3 is TGTGCCAGCAGTGGACAGGGGGTATCCTATGGCTACACCTTC. Amino acids: CASSGQGVSYGYTF.

The chain combines TRBV4-3 with TRBJ2-7; TRBD1 matches at 7 bases. CDR3 length: 13 residues. With V trimmed by 2 bases and J by 7 bases, 5 bases remained unmatched. Germline assignment: CDR1 LGHNA and CDR2 YSLEER. CDR3 nucleotide sequence: TGCGCCAGCAGCCAATTCATCAGGGGGGAGCAGTACGTC. Its protein is CASSQFIRGEQYV.

The chain recombines TRBV4-2 with TRBJ2-5, with TRBD2 as a possible D gene (7 bases). The germline V gene has CDR1 LGHNA and CDR2 YNFKEQ. V was shortened by 1 base and J by 4 bases, with 19 bases between the two germline ends. The CDR3 loop spans 17 amino acids. The CDR3 coding sequence is TGTGCCAGCAGCCAAGGGGGGGCGGGAGATGTTGGAGAGACCCAGTACTTC. It codes for CASSQGGAGDVGETQYF.

This CDR3 is CASSQDLGELFF. The CDR3, as DNA: TGCGCCAGCAGCCAAGATCTGGGGGAGCTGTTTTTT. V gene TRBV4-3 combines with J gene TRBJ2-2; D unclear. Trimming cost V 0 bases and J 8 bases, with 4 bases left between them. CDR1 and CDR2 from the germline V gene are LGHNA and YSLEER. There are 12 residues in the CDR3.

This sequence joins TRBV4-2 and TRBJ1-1; TRBD1 aligns across 7 bases. CDR1 is LGHNA and CDR2 is YNFKEQ in the germline V gene. J was trimmed by 2 bases and V by 4 bases; bases with no gene match: 10. CDR3 length: 16 residues. CDR3: CASSRWTGRFNTEAFF. DNA of the CDR3: TGTGCCAGCAGCCGGTGGACAGGTCGTTTCAACACTGAAGCTTTCTTT.

This chain links TRBV6-5 with TRBJ1-1; 8 bases fit TRBD1. Looked up from germline, CDR1 is MNHEY and CDR2 is SVGAGI. Germline trimming cut 6 bases from V and 1 base from J; bases unmatched to any gene: 4. This CDR3 region has 14 residues. CDR3: CASRQTGANTEAFF. The CDR3 nucleotides read TGTGCCAGCAGGCAGACAGGGGCGAACACTGAAGCTTTCTTT.

This chain joins TRBV6-2 or TRBV6-3 and TRBJ1-1; possibly TRBD1 for D (6 bases). The CDR3 covers 17 residues. From germline, CDR1 is MNHEY and CDR2 SVGEGT. With 0 bases removed from V and 1 base from J, the gap between germline ends came to 15 bases. The CDR3 loop reads CASSYSRGHPRNTEAFF. The CDR3 nucleotides read TGTGCCAGCAGTTACTCTAGGGGACACCCAAGGAACACTGAAGCTTTCTTT.

This sequence joins TRBV28 and TRBJ1-2; D is perhaps TRBD1 (6 bases). Per the germline V gene, CDR1 is MDHEN and CDR2 is SYDVKM. The CDR3 is made up of 16 amino acids. V dropped 6 bases and J dropped 5 bases, with 22 bases sitting between them. CDR3 protein: CASSSINGQGPYGYTF. In DNA form, the CDR3 reads TGTGCCAGCAGCTCTATCAACGGGCAGGGGCCATATGGCTACACCTTC.

The chain is built from TRBV2 and TRBJ1-4; possible D gene TRBD1, 5 bases. CDR3 length: 14 residues. Per the germline V gene, CDR1 is SNHLY and CDR2 is FYNNEI. V was cut by 6 bases and J by 5 bases, with 13 bases left in between. The CDR3 region is CASRIGTANEKLFF. The CDR3 DNA sequence: TGTGCCAGCAGGATAGGGACGGCGAATGAAAAACTGTTTTTT.

The chain carries TRBV18 and TRBJ1-2; 9 bases are shared with TRBD1. The germline V gene encodes CDR1 KGHSH and CDR2 LQKENI. The CDR3 loop spans 17 amino acids. The J segment lost 2 bases and the V segment lost 9 bases, leaving 16 bases of the junction unmatched. The CDR3 loop is CASLPGTGPTINYGYTF. The CDR3 coding sequence is TGTGCCAGTTTACCCGGGACAGGGCCAACAATAAACTATGGCTACACCTTC.

J is TRBJ1-1 and V is TRBV18, with unresolved D. Germline CDR1 reads KGHSH; CDR2 reads LQKENI. The CDR3 runs to 17 residues. The germline V and J ends were trimmed by 1 base and 0 bases, with 15 bases remaining between them. The CDR3: CASSPQGISWMNTEAFF. The CDR3 DNA reads as TGTGCCAGCTCACCACAGGGAATTAGTTGGATGAACACTGAAGCTTTCTTT.

This chain uses TRBV2 with TRBJ1-5, with D possibly being TRBD1 (5 bases). Germline CDR1 is SNHLY and CDR2 is FYNNEI. Trimming shortened V by 3 bases and J by 4 bases, and 13 bases separated the two germline ends. The CDR3 totals 15 residues. The CDR3 here is CASSEGLGGNQPQHF. In DNA form, the CDR3 reads TGTGCCAGCAGTGAGGGACTAGGCGGGAATCAGCCCCAGCATTTT.